This entry lists 3 T cell receptor beta chains sequenced from one sample in a study of shared T cell receptors in the human thymus. Assay used: immunoSEQ multiplex PCR; TCRdb lists only in-frame clones, some missing. The data hold about 400,000 clones, with just under 95% observed a single time. What was sequenced was thymocytes. The receptors were gathered from a human donor.

V usage is TRBV5-4 and J usage is TRBJ2-7; 10 positions agree with TRBD1. This CDR3 has 15 residues. The V gene's germline CDR1 is SGHNT and CDR2 YYREEE (reference sequence). V was clipped by 3 bases and J by 1 base; unmatched bases: 4. Here the CDR3 reads CASSSRDRGSYEQYF. The CDR3 coding sequence is TGTGCCAGCAGCTCCCGGGACAGGGGTTCCTACGAGCAGTACTTC. Supplemented by reference TRBV5-4 and TRBJ2-7, the full variable domain reads ETGVTQSPTHLIKTRGQQVTLRCSSQSGHNTVSWYQQALGQGPQFIFQYYREEENGRGNFPPRFSGLQFPNYSSELNVNALELDDSALYLCASSSRDRGSYEQYFGPGTRLTVT.

This chain links TRBV5-1 with TRBJ2-1; D is undetermined. Germline CDR1 reads SGHRS; CDR2 reads YFSETQ. V was pared by 2 bases and J by 7 bases, with 10 bases between. The length of the CDR3 is 13 residues. CDR3: CASSLGAWNEQFF. Here the CDR3 DNA reads TGCGCCAGCAGCTTAGGAGCGTGGAATGAGCAGTTCTTC.

The chain is built from TRBV30 and TRBJ1-5, with 7 bases lining up with TRBD1. Trimming at V came to 6 bases and at J to 4 bases, leaving 3 bases not matched to a gene. Germline V CDR1 and CDR2: GTSNPN, SVGIG (reference sequence). CDR3 length: 12 amino acids. CDR3 in DNA: TGTGCCTGCGGGACAGAAAATCAGCCCCAGCATTTT. Protein product: CACGTENQPQHF.